Sequencing of this T cell receptor (beta chain) was carried out in a study of blood T cell repertoires in COVID-19. For the study at large: The samples span acute and convalescent COVID-19 from the United States, Italy and Spain. T cells, B-cell-depleted T cells, or PBMCs supplied cDNA or gDNA.

V shed 8 bases and J 4 bases; nucleotides not matched to a gene: 7. The CDR3 has 14 residues. CDR1 and CDR2 (germline): MNHEY, SVGAGI. Method: immunoSEQ multiplex PCR; TCRdb's copy keeps in-frame clones and lacks some. This sample has hundreds of thousands of clones; over 80% occur once, and the top ten carry over 0.2%. Sequencing was carried out using peripheral blood. The chain joins TRBV6-5 to TRBJ2-2; 7 nucleotides match TRBD1. This receptor was identified in a woman in her late teens or twenties with acute or convalescent COVID-19. This CDR3 reads CASLGQFSTGELFF. The CDR3, as DNA: TGTGCCAGCTTGGGACAGTTTTCCACCGGGGAGCTGTTTTTT.